These 11 T cell receptor beta chains originate from one sample sequenced in a study of cytomegalovirus exposure and HLA in healthy donors. The PCR employed 60 Vbeta primers together with 13 Jbeta primers. Assay used: immunoSEQ multiplex PCR; TCRdb lists only in-frame clones, some missing. The sample consists of 100,000 to 150,000 clones, more than 65% of them appearing once. Source material: PBMCs. Receptors were obtained from a male donor in good health and CMV-seropositive.

V usage is TRBV5-1 and J usage is TRBJ2-5; TRBD2 aligns across 8 bases. Germline CDR1 SGHRS, CDR2 YFSETQ. Trimming took 2 bases from V and 2 from J; bases not matched to a gene: 2. The CDR3 has 14 residues. Here the CDR3 reads CASSFQRGQETQYF. CDR3 nucleotide sequence: TGCGCCAGCAGCTTCCAGCGGGGGCAAGAGACCCAGTACTTC.

The rearrangement links TRBV18 to TRBJ2-3; maybe TRBD1 (5 bases). The CDR3 is 15 amino acids. CDR1 is KGHSH, CDR2 LQKENI, per germline. Trimming took 5 bases from V and 2 from J, leaving 14 bases between them. The CDR3 bases are TGTGCCAGCTCATACGAAGACAGTGACACAGATACGCAGTATTTT. Protein product: CASSYEDSDTDTQYF.

In the case of this clone: The germline gene is not matched at one end of the junction; a read error may be the cause. The chain couples TRBV10-3 to TRBJ2-2, with D possibly TRBD2 on 6 matching bases. Germline-derived CDR1 and CDR2 are ENHRY and SYGVKD. The CDR3 totals 14 residues. This CDR3 is CASSYGGETGELFF. The CDR3 nucleotides read TGTGCCAGCAGTTACGGGGGAGAGACCGGGGAGCTGTTTTTT.

V gene TRBV10-3 combines with J gene TRBJ2-7; 9 nucleotides match TRBD1. The CDR3 runs 14 residues. CDR1 is ENHRY, CDR2 SYGVKD, per germline. V lost 2 bases and J lost 2; bases outside the gene matches: 1. The CDR3 DNA reads as TGTGCCATCAGTGAGAGGACAGGGGCCTACGAGCAGTACTTC. Its translation: CAISERTGAYEQYF.

V and J are TRBV9 and TRBJ2-2; 7 bases map to TRBD2. In germline, CDR1 is SGDLS, CDR2 YYNGEE. Trimming at V came to 3 bases and at J to 2 bases, leaving 4 bases not matched to a gene. The CDR3 covers 15 residues. CDR3 region: CASSETSSNTGELFF. DNA of the CDR3: TGTGCCAGCAGCGAGACTAGCAGTAACACCGGGGAGCTGTTTTTT.

In its sample, this clone was seen a few times. The chain links TRBV28 to TRBJ1-3; TRBD1 might be the D (5 bases). Germline V gene sequence: CDR1 MDHEN, CDR2 SYDVKM. V was trimmed by 7 bases and J by 4 bases, leaving 11 bases between them. The CDR3 sequence is 13 residues long. The CDR3 is CASIPGLGNTIYF. CDR3 nucleotides: TGTGCCAGCATCCCAGGGCTCGGAAACACCATATATTTT.

This clone has a single count. A junction boundary mismatches the germline segment, possibly from a read error. This chain uses TRBV15 with TRBJ2-7, with 9 bases fitting TRBD1. Germline CDR1 is LNHNV and CDR2 is YYDKDF (reference sequence). The CDR3 totals 17 residues. The CDR3 here is CTTSRDPRTGDSYEQYF. The CDR3 DNA follows: TGTACCACCAGCAGAGATCCAAGGACAGGGGATTCCTACGAGCAGTACTTC.

The genes are TRBV29-1 and TRBJ1-1; D possibly corresponds to TRBD1 (5 bases). V was shortened by 7 bases and J by 4 bases, with 13 bases between the two germline ends. The CDR3 runs 12 residues. The germline V gene has CDR1 SQVTM and CDR2 ANQGSEA. The CDR3 region has the DNA TGCAGCGCCAGGGTATCCGGCACTGAAGCTTTCTTT. This translates into CSARVSGTEAFF.

In this sample, this clone turned up a few times. V usage is TRBV5-1 and J usage is TRBJ1-6; D is unclear. V lost 4 bases and J 11 bases, leaving 10 bases between the germline ends. This CDR3 has 12 residues. CDR1 is SGHRS and CDR2 is YFSETQ in the germline V gene. The CDR3 DNA reads TGCGCCAGCAGCGAGGCGTATACACCCCTCCACTTT. It is translated as CASSEAYTPLHF.

The J gene is TRBJ1-3, the V gene TRBV11-1; D perhaps matches TRBD1 (5 bases). The CDR3 spans 14 residues. V lost 7 bases to trimming and J lost 0 bases, with 10 bases between them. Germline assignment: CDR1 SGHAT and CDR2 FQDESV (reference sequence). CDR3 residues: CASTLTASGNTIYF. Written as DNA, the CDR3 is TGTGCCAGCACCCTGACAGCCTCTGGAAACACCATATATTTT.

The chain combines TRBV11-2 with TRBJ1-1, with TRBD1 matching over 7 bases. The V and J ends lost 1 base and 10 bases, in that order; junction bases with no gene match: 6. Germline V CDR1 and CDR2: SGHAT, FQNNGV. The CDR3 sequence is 13 residues long. The CDR3 region is CASSLGTGLGAFF. The CDR3 DNA sequence: TGTGCCAGCAGCTTAGGGACAGGCCTTGGAGCTTTCTTT.